Sequencing of this TCR beta chain was carried out in a study of blood T cell repertoires in COVID-19. Study summary: Italy, Spain and the United States were the sources of the convalescent and acute COVID-19 samples. The cDNA or gDNA used as material had been derived from T cells, B-cell-depleted T cells, or PBMCs.

Original methodology: Amplifying reference gene primers gave estimates of nucleated cell counts. Assay: immunoSEQ multiplex PCR; the TCRdb copy retains only in-frame clones and omits some. That table gives V, J and clone size, and the DNA gave D and trimming. The sample records 110,000 or so clones, about 85% being singletons. V was trimmed by 8 bases and J by 1 base, leaving 7 bases between them. The CDR3 runs 13 residues. Germline CDR1 KGHDR, CDR2 SFDVKD. This TCR was sampled from a man aged 45-65 years with acute or convalescent COVID-19. This chain uses TRBV24-1 with TRBJ2-2, with D possibly TRBD2 on 5 matching bases. Sequenced: peripheral blood. The CDR3 is CATTGRNTGELFF. For the CDR3, the DNA is TGTGCCACCACGGGGAGGAACACCGGGGAGCTGTTTTTT.